A selection of T cell receptor beta chains follows, all from one sample in a study of shared clonotypes between healthy human individuals. Here immunoSEQ multiplex PCR was the method, and the copy in TCRdb shows in-frame clones only, minus some. The sample has 100,000 or so clones, around half seen once. The sequenced material came from PBMCs. The receptors were gathered from a woman aged 40 to 55 in good health. Some clones in this sample may be carry-over from other donors' samples. The CDR3 runs from the conserved cysteine through the conserved F or W.

15,TRBV5-1,CASRAGGTEYNEQFF
17,TRBV4-2,CASSQAQLAATPYEQYF
16,TRBV15,CATSREGKSAGNTIYF
12,TRBV6-6,CASSRDGYEQYF
15,TRBV15,CATSREVAGNQPQHF
16,TRBV7-2,CASSLQSGGGLDEQYF
15,TRBV4-2,CASSHGTGMNTEAFF
15,TRBV5-1,CASSLVAGSTDTQYF
15,TRBV2,CASSEVLAGLYEQYF
17,TRBV18,CASSPMSGNENTGELFF
17,TRBV28,CASSFGTSGSFSYEQYF
16,TRBV5-4,CASSLAGTRGTDTQYF
14,TRBV11-2,CASSLVDGKYEQYF
15,TRBV28,CASMFGGRANTEAFF
14,TRBV2,CASSVQGPQETQYF
16,TRBV16,CASSSPGSNLNEKLFF
15,TRBV5-4,CASSLDSGRANEQFF
14,TRBV27,CASSLYRGGYGYTF
13,TRBV30,CAWSKDRAGGYTF
15,TRBV9,CASSVGAGLRVEQYF
15,TRBV29-1,CSVRRQGSANEKLFF
15,TRBV13,CASRALRQGNTEAFF
14,TRBV5-4,CASSLAGGTDTQYF
16,TRBV7-9,CASSTGRGGLADTQYF
15,TRBV6-1,CASRQDVGSYNEQFF
11,TRBV6-6,CAAQGASEQYF
13,TRBV28,CASTTSATYEQYF
14,TRBV27,CASNPGQSYNEQFF
14,TRBV4-2,CASSFSGRYNEQFF
12,TRBV6-4,CASSDYSSPLHF
15,TRBV11-2,CASSLLTGNTGELFF
15,TRBV11-1,CASSLGLGTGNEQYF
12,TRBV28,CASSTPTGELFF
14,TRBV30,CAWSPSGTFDEQYF
16,TRBV7-9,CASSLGLGSGANVLTF
20,TRBV4-2,CASSQDIGAGGLISYNEQFF
15,TRBV5-1,CASSLGGLAGGPQNF
17,TRBV4-3,CASSQDLSAGGGDTQYF
14,TRBV5-1,CASSFDWDSNEQFF
11,TRBV30,CACRMPYEQYF
11,TRBV6-5,CASRWTSELYF
11,TRBV29-1,CSVVRATEAFF
14,TRBV4-3,CASSPGGPPYEQYF
14,TRBV2,CASSELWDAYEQYF
14,TRBV15,CATSREYTGYEQFF
17,TRBV28,CASSFGTSGSFSYEQYF
12,TRBV30,CAWSPGPLTQYF
13,TRBV25-1,CASSEFGGVEQYF
16,TRBV7-9,CASSPRGGRNTGELFF
14,TRBV5-1,CASSPDRAPYEQYF
18,TRBV28,CASSSHRDRGRRDEKLFF
13,TRBV28,CASKAKFQETQYF
16,TRBV30,CAWSPEGVSSTDTQYF
12,TRBV7-9,CASSLDYYGYTF
15,TRBV4-3,CASSQELRWGGEQYF
12,TRBV6-4,CASSYSTGPQYF
14,TRBV7-2,CASSFQGEIGEAFF